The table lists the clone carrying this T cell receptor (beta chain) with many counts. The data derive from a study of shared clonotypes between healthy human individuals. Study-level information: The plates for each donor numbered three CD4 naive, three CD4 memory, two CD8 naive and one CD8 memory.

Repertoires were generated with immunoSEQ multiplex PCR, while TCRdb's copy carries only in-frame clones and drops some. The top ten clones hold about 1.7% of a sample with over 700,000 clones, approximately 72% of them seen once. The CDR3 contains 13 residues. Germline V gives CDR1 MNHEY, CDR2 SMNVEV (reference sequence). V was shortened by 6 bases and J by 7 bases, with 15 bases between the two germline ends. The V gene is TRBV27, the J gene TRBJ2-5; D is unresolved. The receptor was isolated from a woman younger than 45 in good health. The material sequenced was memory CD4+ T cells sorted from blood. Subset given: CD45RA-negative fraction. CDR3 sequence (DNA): TGTGCCAGCAGCCTCGTGGGAAAGGTGACCCAGTACTTC. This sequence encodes CASSLVGKVTQYF.